This entry concerns a single T cell receptor beta chain. Its specificity is not known. The data are from a study of beta chain features in type 1 diabetes. Findings and limits, study-wide: More deletions and fewer insertions at VDJ junctions were found in patients with type 1 diabetes.

The study reverse transcribed the entire isolated RNA, so it sequenced expressed TCRB transcripts. The repertoire was sequenced with immunoSEQ multiplex PCR; TCRdb's copy has only in-frame clones and lacks some. Of 250,000 to 400,000 clones listed, 13% to 15% were seen once; the top ten hold over 5%. The germline V gene encodes CDR1 SGHTS and CDR2 YDEGEE. V lost 4 bases to trimming and J lost 5 bases; unmatched junction nucleotides: 6. This CDR3 region has 15 residues. This chain joins TRBV5-8 and TRBJ2-5; 12 bases are shared with TRBD2. The source material was central memory CD4+ T cells from blood. This receptor was obtained from a man aged 30-40 years in good health. CDR3 coding DNA: TGTGCCAGCAGCATCGGGACTAGCGGGTTCGAGACCCAGTACTTC. Its translation is CASSIGTSGFETQYF.